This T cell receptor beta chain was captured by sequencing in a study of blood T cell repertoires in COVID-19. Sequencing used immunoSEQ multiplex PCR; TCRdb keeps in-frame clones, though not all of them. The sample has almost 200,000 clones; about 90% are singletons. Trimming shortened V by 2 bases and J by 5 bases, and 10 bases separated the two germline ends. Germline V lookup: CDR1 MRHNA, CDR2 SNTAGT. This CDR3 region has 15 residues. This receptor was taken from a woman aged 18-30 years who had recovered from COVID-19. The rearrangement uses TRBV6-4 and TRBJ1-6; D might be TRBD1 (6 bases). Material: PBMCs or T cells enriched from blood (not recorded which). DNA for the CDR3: TGTGCCAGCAGTGACACCAGGACAGATAATTCACCCCTCCACTTT. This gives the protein CASSDTRTDNSPLHF.